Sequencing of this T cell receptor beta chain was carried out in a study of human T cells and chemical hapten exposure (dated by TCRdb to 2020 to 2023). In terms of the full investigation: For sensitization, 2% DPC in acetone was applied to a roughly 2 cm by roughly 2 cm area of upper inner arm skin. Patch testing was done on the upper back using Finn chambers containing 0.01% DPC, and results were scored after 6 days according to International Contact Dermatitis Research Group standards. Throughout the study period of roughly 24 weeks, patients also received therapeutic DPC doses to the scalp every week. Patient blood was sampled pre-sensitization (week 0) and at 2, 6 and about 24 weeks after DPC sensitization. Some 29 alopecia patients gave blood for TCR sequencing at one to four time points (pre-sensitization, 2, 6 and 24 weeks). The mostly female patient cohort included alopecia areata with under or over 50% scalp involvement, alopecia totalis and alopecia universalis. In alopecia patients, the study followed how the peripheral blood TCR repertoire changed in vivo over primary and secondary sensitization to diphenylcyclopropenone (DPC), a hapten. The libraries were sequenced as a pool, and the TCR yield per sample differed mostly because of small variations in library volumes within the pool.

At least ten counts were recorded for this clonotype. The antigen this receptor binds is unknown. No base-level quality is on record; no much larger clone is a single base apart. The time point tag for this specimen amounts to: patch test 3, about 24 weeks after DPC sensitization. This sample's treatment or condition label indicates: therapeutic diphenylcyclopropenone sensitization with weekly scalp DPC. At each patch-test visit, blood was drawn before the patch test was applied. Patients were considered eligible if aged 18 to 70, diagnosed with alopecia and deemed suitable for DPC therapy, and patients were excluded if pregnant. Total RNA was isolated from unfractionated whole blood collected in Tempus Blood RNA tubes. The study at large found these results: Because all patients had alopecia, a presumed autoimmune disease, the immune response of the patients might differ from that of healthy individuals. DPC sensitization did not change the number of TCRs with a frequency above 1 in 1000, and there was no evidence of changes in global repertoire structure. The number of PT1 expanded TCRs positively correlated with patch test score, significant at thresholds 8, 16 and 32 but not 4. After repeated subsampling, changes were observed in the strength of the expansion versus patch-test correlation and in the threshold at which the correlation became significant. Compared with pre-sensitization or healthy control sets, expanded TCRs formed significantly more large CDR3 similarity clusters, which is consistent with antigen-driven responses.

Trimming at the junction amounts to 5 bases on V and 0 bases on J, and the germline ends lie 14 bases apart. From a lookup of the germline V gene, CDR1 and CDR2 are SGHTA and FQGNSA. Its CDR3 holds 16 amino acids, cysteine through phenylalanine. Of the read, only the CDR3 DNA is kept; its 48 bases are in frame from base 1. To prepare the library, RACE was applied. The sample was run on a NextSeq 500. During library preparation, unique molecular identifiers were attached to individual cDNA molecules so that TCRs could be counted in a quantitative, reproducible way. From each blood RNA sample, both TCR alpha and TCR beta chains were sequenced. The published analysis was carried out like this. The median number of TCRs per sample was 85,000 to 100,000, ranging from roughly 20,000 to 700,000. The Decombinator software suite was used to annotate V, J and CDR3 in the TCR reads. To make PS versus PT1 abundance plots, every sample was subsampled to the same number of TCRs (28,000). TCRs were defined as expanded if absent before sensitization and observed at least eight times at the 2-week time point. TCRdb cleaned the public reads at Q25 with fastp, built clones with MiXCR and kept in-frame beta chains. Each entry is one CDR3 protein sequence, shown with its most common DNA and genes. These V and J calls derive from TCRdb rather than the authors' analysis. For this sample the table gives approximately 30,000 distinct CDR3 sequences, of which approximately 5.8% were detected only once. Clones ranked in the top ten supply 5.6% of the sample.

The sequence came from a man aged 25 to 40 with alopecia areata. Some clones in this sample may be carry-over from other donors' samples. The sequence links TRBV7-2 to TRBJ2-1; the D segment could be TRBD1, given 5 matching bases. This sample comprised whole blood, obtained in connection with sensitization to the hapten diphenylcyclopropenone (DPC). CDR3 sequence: CASSTSTGASYNEQFF. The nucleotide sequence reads TGTGCCAGCAGCACTTCCACAGGAGCCTCCTACAATGAGCAGTTCTTC. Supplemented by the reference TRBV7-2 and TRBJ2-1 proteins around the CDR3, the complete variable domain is GAGVSQSPSNKVTEKGKDVELRCDPISGHTALYWYRQSLGQGLEFLIYFQGNSAPDKSGLPSDRFSAERTGGSVSTLTIQRTQQEDSAVYLCASSTSTGASYNEQFFGPGTRLTVL.